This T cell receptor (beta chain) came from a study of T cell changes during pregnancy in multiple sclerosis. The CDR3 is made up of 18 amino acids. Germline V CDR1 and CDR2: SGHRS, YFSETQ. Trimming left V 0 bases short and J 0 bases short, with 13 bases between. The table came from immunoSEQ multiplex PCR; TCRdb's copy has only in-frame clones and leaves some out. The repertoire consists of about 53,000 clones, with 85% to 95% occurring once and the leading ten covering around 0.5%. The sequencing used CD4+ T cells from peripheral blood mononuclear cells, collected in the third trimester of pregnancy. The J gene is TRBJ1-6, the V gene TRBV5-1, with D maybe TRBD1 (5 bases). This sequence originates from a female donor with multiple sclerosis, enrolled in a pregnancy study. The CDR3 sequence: CASSLEGDRSSYNSPLHF. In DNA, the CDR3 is TGCGCCAGCAGCTTGGAGGGCGACAGAAGCTCCTATAATTCACCCCTCCACTTT.